The rows below give T cell receptor beta chains drawn from one sample of a study of blood T cell repertoires in COVID-19. The assay was immunoSEQ multiplex PCR, and TCRdb's table has in-frame clones only and misses some. The sample gives about 190,000 clones, approximately 90% of which show up once; 5% to 8% is in the top ten. Sequencing was done on a sample of peripheral blood. These receptors originate from a woman between 40 and 55 years old who had recovered from COVID-19. Each CDR3 is given with its conserved first and last residue. A D gene is named only where the DNA matches it firmly. Where a row states a size, it is once, few, many or the class of an expanded clone; other rows omit it.

>TRBV12-3/TRBV12-4|-|TRBJ1-1|-
CASRGLREAFF
TGTGCCAGCAGGGGCCTCCGTGAAGCTTTCTTT
>TRBV3-1/TRBV3-2|-|TRBJ1-4|-
CASSQVEKLFF
TGTGCCAGCAGCCAAGTAGAAAAACTGTTTTTT
>TRBV7-2|-|TRBJ1-2|-
CASTFGGGYGYTF
TGTGCCAGCACCTTCGGGGGGGGCTATGGCTACACCTTC
>TRBV7-2|-|TRBJ2-1|-
CASSTQGRSYNEQFF
TGTGCCAGCAGCACCCAGGGCCGCTCCTACAATGAGCAGTTCTTC
>TRBV28|-|TRBJ2-7|-
CASSFAGPPYEHEQYF
TGTGCCAGCAGTTTCGCTGGGCCCCCCTACGAGCACGAGCAGTACTTC
>TRBV6-2/TRBV6-3|-|TRBJ2-1|-
CASSYSVRNEQFF
TGTGCCAGCAGTTACTCGGTACGGAATGAGCAGTTCTTC
>TRBV7-2|-|TRBJ2-5|-
CASSGAGETQYF
TGTGCCAGCAGCGGCGCGGGTGAGACCCAGTACTTC
>TRBV18|-|TRBJ1-4|TRBD1
CASSEGGQKLFF
TGTGCCAGCTCCGAAGGGGGCCAAAAACTGTTTTTT
>TRBV12-5|few|TRBJ2-2|-
CASGLSSGELFF
TGTGCTAGTGGTTTGTCCTCCGGGGAGCTGTTTTTT
>TRBV10-3|-|TRBJ1-2|-
CAISEQGGYGYTF
TGTGCCATCAGCGAACAGGGTGGCTATGGCTACACCTTC
>TRBV10-1|-|TRBJ1-1|-
CASRPGTEAFF
TGCGCCAGCAGGCCAGGCACTGAAGCTTTCTTT
>TRBV19|-|TRBJ1-1|TRBD1
CASSPRDRNTEAFF
TGTGCCAGTAGCCCCCGGGACAGGAACACTGAAGCTTTCTTT
>TRBV2|-|TRBJ2-3|-
CASAGQGSHTQYF
TGTGCCAGCGCTGGACAAGGGTCGCATACGCAGTATTTT
>TRBV6-5|-|TRBJ2-1|-
CASSTLPISAYEQFF
TGTGCCAGCAGTACCCTTCCGATTAGCGCCTATGAGCAGTTCTTC
>TRBV5-3|-|TRBJ2-1|TRBD2
CARSLGTSGNSYNEQFF
TGTGCCAGAAGCCTAGGGACTAGCGGAAACTCCTACAATGAGCAGTTCTTC
>TRBV15|-|TRBJ2-7|TRBD2
CATSRARAGDEQYF
TGTGCCACCAGCAGAGCTCGAGCGGGAGATGAGCAGTACTTC
>TRBV9|-|TRBJ2-1|TRBD1
CASSVVKGAFEDEQFF
TGTGCCAGCAGCGTAGTTAAGGGGGCGTTCGAGGATGAGCAGTTCTTC
>TRBV5-4|-|TRBJ2-3|TRBD2
CASSYRLAGWAGTDTQYF
TGTGCCAGCAGCTATCGACTAGCGGGGTGGGCAGGAACAGATACGCAGTATTTT
>TRBV2|once|TRBJ2-7|TRBD1
CASSIFRTGEYEQYF
TGTGCCAGCAGTATTTTCCGGACAGGAGAGTACGAGCAGTACTTC
>TRBV7-8|once|TRBJ1-5|TRBD1
CASSLEGQGNQPQHF
TGTGCCAGCAGCTTAGAGGGACAGGGTAATCAGCCCCAGCATTTT
>TRBV29-1|-|TRBJ1-5|TRBD1
CSVGTGGNQPQHF
TGCAGCGTTGGGACAGGGGGCAATCAGCCCCAGCATTTT
>TRBV30|-|TRBJ1-1|TRBD1
CAWSRTGTAEAFF
TGTGCCTGGAGTCGAACCGGGACAGCAGAAGCTTTCTTT
>TRBV3-1/TRBV3-2|-|TRBJ1-2|-
CASSQVVSANYGYTF
TGTGCCAGCAGCCAAGTGGTATCAGCTAACTATGGCTACACCTTC
>TRBV19|-|TRBJ1-5|-
CASSIPGGYSNQPQHF
TGTGCCAGTAGTATCCCCGGCGGTTATAGCAATCAGCCCCAGCATTTT
>TRBV11-1|once|TRBJ1-1|-
CASTVHQGTEAFF
TGTGCCAGCACAGTACACCAGGGCACTGAAGCTTTCTTT
>TRBV2|-|TRBJ2-1|TRBD1
CASSEWGQGAREQFF
TGTGCCAGCAGTGAATGGGGACAGGGGGCACGGGAGCAGTTCTTC